This T cell receptor beta chain is drawn from a study of cytomegalovirus exposure and HLA in healthy donors. Findings of the study overall: Analysis performed later found roughly 17,000 TCR beta sequences associated with HLA alleles at 0.05 false discovery rate.

The study ran its PCR with 60 Vbeta and 13 Jbeta primers. Here immunoSEQ multiplex PCR was the method, and the copy in TCRdb shows in-frame clones only, minus some. In the table there are 200,000 to 250,000 clones, approximately 70% of which are singletons. The germline CDR1 and CDR2 sequences are SNHLY and FYNNEI. The CDR3 consists of 15 residues. The V and J ends lost 6 bases and 4 bases respectively, with 18 bases between them. Donors were ostensibly healthy at sampling, although undocumented immune exposures were probable. To note about this clone: Antigen: not known.

J is TRBJ1-2 and V is TRBV2, with D possibly TRBD1 on 6 matching bases. This receptor was obtained from a woman aged 25 to 39 in good health and CMV-seronegative. Sequences were obtained from PBMCs. In nucleotides, the CDR3 is TGTGCCAGCAGCGTTCTACCTCAGGGGCTCTATGGCTACACCTTC. Its translation: CASSVLPQGLYGYTF.